These 19 T cell receptor beta chains came from one sample sequenced in a study of identical twins. TCRdb re-derived calls from the 5' RACE reads in MiXCR, one entry per CDR3 protein. The table shows roughly 470,000 distinct CDR3 sequences, with 14% occurring only once. These same data were also listed under a study on yellow fever vaccine responses in identical twins.

Source material: CD4+ T cells sorted from blood. These receptors came from a woman between 18 and 29 years old in good health.

There are a few counts of this clonotype. The chain couples TRBV2 to TRBJ2-3; 14 bases match TRBD2. The CDR3 length is 13 residues. Germline CDR1 reads SNHLY; CDR2 reads FYNNEI. Losses at the gene ends were 6 bases for V and 13 bases for J; bases not matched to a gene: 6. CDR3 region: CASRRTSGGLEYF. In DNA, the CDR3 is TGTGCCAGCAGAAGGACTAGCGGGGGGCTGGAGTATTTT.

Many counts were recorded for this clonotype. The rearrangement links TRBV12-3 or TRBV12-4 to TRBJ2-1; either TRBD1 or TRBD2 may fit D (5 bases each). The CDR3 contains 13 residues. V was shortened by 6 bases and J by 6 bases, with 12 bases between the two germline ends. The DNA for the CDR3 is TGTGCCAGCAGCAGGGCTCGGGGCAATGAGCAGTTCTTC. Protein product: CASSRARGNEQFF.

This clonotype was recorded a few times. The CDR3 bases are TGTGCCAGCAGCCAAGAAGGGGCTAGGACTGAAGCTTTCTTT. Amino acid sequence: CASSQEGARTEAFF. The chain recombines TRBV3-1 with TRBJ1-1; D is possibly TRBD1 (5 bases). With 0 bases removed from V and 5 bases from J, the gap between germline ends came to 10 bases. The CDR3 runs 14 residues. The germline V gene has CDR1 LGHDT and CDR2 YNNKEL (reference sequence).

V gene TRBV6-2 or TRBV6-3 combines with J gene TRBJ2-7; the D gene is possibly TRBD2 (6 bases). V was trimmed by 6 bases and J by 3 bases, leaving 12 bases between them. The CDR3 spans 13 residues. Germline assignment: CDR1 MNHEY and CDR2 SVGEGT. The CDR3 sequence: CASRTSSGYEQYF. In nucleotides, the CDR3 is TGTGCCAGCAGAACTAGCTCAGGCTACGAGCAGTACTTC.

This clonotype came up many times. The chain couples TRBV5-1 to TRBJ2-7, with D unresolved. Germline loops: CDR1 SGHRS, CDR2 YFSETQ. The CDR3 has 15 residues. V gave up 0 bases and J gave up 2 bases, with 12 bases separating them. For the CDR3, the DNA is TGCGCCAGCAGCTTGGGAGTAGTTAGTCCCTACGAGCAGTACTTC. Translating it yields CASSLGVVSPYEQYF.

This chain connects TRBV7-9 to TRBJ1-1; D might be TRBD1 (5 bases). In germline, CDR1 is SEHNR, CDR2 FQNEAQ (reference sequence). Trimming stripped 4 bases from V and 2 bases from J, with 11 bases between. This CDR3 is built from 14 residues. Written as DNA, the CDR3 is TGTGCCAGCAGCTCCGCAGGGTTAAACACTGAAGCTTTCTTT. Residues: CASSSAGLNTEAFF.

In its sample, this clonotype was seen a few times. This chain connects TRBV4-2 to TRBJ2-1; maybe TRBD2 (6 bases). Trimming pared 0 bases from V and 9 bases from J, leaving 12 bases between. This CDR3 comprises 14 residues. CDR1 LGHNA and CDR2 YNFKEQ come from the germline V gene. The CDR3 reads CASSQDSAAGEQFF. As DNA, the CDR3 is TGTGCCAGCAGCCAAGATTCAGCAGCGGGTGAGCAGTTCTTC.

The chain uses TRBV29-1 and TRBJ2-5; 9 bases agree with TRBD1. Trimming removed 6 bases from V and 1 base from J; junction bases left unmatched: 3. This CDR3 region has 13 residues. Germline V lookup: CDR1 SQVTM, CDR2 ANQGSEA. The CDR3 protein is CSVDRGIQETQYF. CDR3 DNA: TGCAGCGTGGACAGGGGAATCCAAGAGACCCAGTACTTC.

V gene TRBV7-2 combines with J gene TRBJ2-7; 8 bases align to TRBD2. With V trimmed by 7 bases and J by 3 bases, 8 bases remained unmatched. The CDR3 has 14 amino acids. Germline lookup yields CDR1 SGHTA and CDR2 FQGNSA. This CDR3 is CASTKSSGGYEQYF. In DNA form, the CDR3 reads TGTGCCAGCACCAAATCGAGCGGGGGCTACGAGCAGTACTTC.

This clonotype was counted only a few times. V and J are TRBV2 and TRBJ1-6; D is undetermined. CDR3 length: 11 amino acids. V was clipped by 6 bases and J by 7 bases, with 4 bases between them. The germline V gene encodes CDR1 SNHLY and CDR2 FYNNEI. CDR3: CASRRNSPLHF. The CDR3 bases are TGTGCCAGCAGAAGAAATTCACCCCTCCACTTT.

This chain uses TRBV28 with TRBJ2-5; 11 nucleotides agree with TRBD2. The CDR3 is made up of 16 amino acids. CDR1 is MDHEN, CDR2 SYDVKM, per germline. The trim removed 1 base at V and 4 bases at J, leaving 5 bases unmatched. CDR3 region: CASSLFLAGGRETQYF. In nucleotides, the CDR3 is TGTGCCAGCAGTTTATTTCTAGCGGGAGGCAGAGAGACCCAGTACTTC.

The rearrangement uses TRBV12-3 or TRBV12-4 and TRBJ2-3; D is unresolved. The CDR3 has 14 residues. Trimming took 1 base from V and 4 from J, leaving 9 bases between them. For the CDR3, the DNA is TGTGCCAGCAGTTTAGATGGGGTTCCAGATACGCAGTATTTT. Translated, it gives CASSLDGVPDTQYF.

The chain links TRBV28 to TRBJ2-1, with 12 positions matching TRBD2. Germline CDR1 is MDHEN and CDR2 is SYDVKM. V shed 4 bases, J shed 2 bases, and the junction held 15 bases outside the gene matches. There are 20 residues in the CDR3. The CDR3, as DNA: TGTGCCAGCAGTTCGGCGGGACTAGCGGGTTCTTCTTTCCCCTACAATGAGCAGTTCTTC. This codes for CASSSAGLAGSSFPYNEQFF.

The table lists this clonotype with many counts. This chain links TRBV20-1 with TRBJ2-5, with TRBD1 identical over 10 bases. V was clipped by 2 bases and J by 5 bases; unmatched bases: 5. Germline CDR1 DFQATT, CDR2 SNEGSKA (reference sequence). This CDR3 has 14 amino acids. The CDR3 sequence: CSARRTGGLETQYF. Written as DNA, the CDR3 is TGCAGTGCTAGAAGGACAGGGGGGTTGGAGACCCAGTACTTC.

In its sample, this clonotype was seen a few times. The chain recombines TRBV24-1 with TRBJ2-1, with D tentatively TRBD1 (5 bases). Trimming removed 3 bases at V and 6 bases at J, with 11 bases between. Germline values: CDR1 KGHDR, CDR2 SFDVKD. The CDR3 loop spans 14 amino acids. The CDR3 DNA is TGTGCCACCAGTGATCCAGGGTTCCGCAATGAGCAGTTCTTC. Its protein is CATSDPGFRNEQFF.

The gene calls are TRBV5-6 and TRBJ1-2; D possibly corresponds to TRBD1 (6 bases). The CDR3 totals 15 residues. With 5 bases removed from V and 7 bases from J, the gap between germline ends came to 21 bases. Germline CDR1 reads SGHDT; CDR2 reads YYEEEE. CDR3 sequence: CASSSLPWTASGYTF. The CDR3 region has the DNA TGTGCCAGCAGTTCCCTTCCCTGGACAGCCTCTGGCTACACCTTC.

This clonotype was found many times. CDR3 protein: CASSVARTSNEQFF. In nucleotides, the CDR3 is TGTGCCAGCAGCGTAGCCCGGACTAGCAATGAGCAGTTCTTC. The chain joins TRBV9 to TRBJ2-1; TRBD2 aligns across 7 bases. The length of the CDR3 is 14 residues. V was clipped by 0 bases and J by 6 bases; unmatched bases: 3. CDR1 and CDR2 (germline): SGDLS, YYNGEE.

This clonotype was observed a handful of times. V and J are TRBV6-2 or TRBV6-3 and TRBJ2-1; perhaps TRBD2 as D (5 bases). V dropped 2 bases and J dropped 2 bases, with 13 bases sitting between them. The CDR3 runs 16 residues. From germline, CDR1 is MNHEY and CDR2 SVGEGT. The CDR3 region has the DNA TGTGCCAGCAGTTACACCTCGGGGTGGACCTACAATGAGCAGTTCTTC. The encoded protein is CASSYTSGWTYNEQFF.

In nucleotides, the CDR3 is TGTGCCAGCAGCTTCAGCGGTGGTAGCGCCCGCGATCTACGGTACTTC. Amino acids: CASSFSGGSARDLRYF. This chain uses TRBV7-2 with TRBJ2-7, with D perhaps matching TRBD2 (5 bases). Germline V gene data show CDR1 as SGHTA and CDR2 as FQGNSA. CDR3 length: 16 residues. Trimming left V 3 bases short and J 12 bases short, with 27 bases between. Supplemented by reference TRBV7-2 and TRBJ2-7, the full variable domain reads GAGVSQSPSNKVTEKGKDVELRCDPISGHTALYWYRQSLGQGLEFLIYFQGNSAPDKSGLPSDRFSAERTGGSVSTLTIQRTQQEDSAVYLCASSFSGGSARDLRYFGPGTRLTVT.